This T cell receptor (beta chain) appears in the sequencing data of a study of OX40 agonist ivuxolimab in advanced cancers. The overall study: Ivuxolimab is an agonistic anti-OX40 (CD134) antibody, and patients were treated with it.

Of note for this clone: Its antigen remains unknown.

Clones were read by immunoSEQ multiplex PCR, and TCRdb kept only the in-frame ones, dropping some. The sample has some 84,000 clones; 80% to 90% are singletons. Study conclusions and caveats: Clones of CD4+ and CD8+ blood T cells grew by week 6 at doses of 0.1 to 3.0 mg/kg. The study did not work out the antigen specificity of the expanded peripheral T cells. There were, on average, more expanded clones in CD8+ T cells than in CD4+.

Looked up from germline, CDR1 is SNHLY and CDR2 is FYNNEI. The CDR3 covers 13 residues. With 9 bases clipped from V and 5 bases from J, the junction kept 4 bases outside the gene matches. The chain uses TRBV2 and TRBJ1-4; 9 bases align to TRBD1. Sequenced material: CD4+ or CD8+ T cells sorted from blood, taken in a trial of the OX40 agonist ivuxolimab. This TCR was recovered from an adult with an advanced solid tumor such as melanoma, head and neck, liver or kidney cancer. CDR3 sequence (DNA): TGTGCCAGACGGACAGGGGCGAATGAAAAACTGTTTTTT. Protein: CARRTGANEKLFF.